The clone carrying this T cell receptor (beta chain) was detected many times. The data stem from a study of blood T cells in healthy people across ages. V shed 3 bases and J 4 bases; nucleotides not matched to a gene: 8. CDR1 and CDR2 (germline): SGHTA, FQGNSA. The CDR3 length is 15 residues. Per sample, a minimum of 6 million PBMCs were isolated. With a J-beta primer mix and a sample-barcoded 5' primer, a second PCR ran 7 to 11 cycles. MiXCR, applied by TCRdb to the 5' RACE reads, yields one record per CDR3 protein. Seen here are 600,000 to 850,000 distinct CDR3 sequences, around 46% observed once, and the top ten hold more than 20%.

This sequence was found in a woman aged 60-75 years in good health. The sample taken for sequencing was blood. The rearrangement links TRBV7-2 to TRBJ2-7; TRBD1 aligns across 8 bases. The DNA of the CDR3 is TGTGCCAGCAGCTTGAGAGAGGACAGGGCGTACGAGCAGTACTTC. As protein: CASSLREDRAYEQYF.